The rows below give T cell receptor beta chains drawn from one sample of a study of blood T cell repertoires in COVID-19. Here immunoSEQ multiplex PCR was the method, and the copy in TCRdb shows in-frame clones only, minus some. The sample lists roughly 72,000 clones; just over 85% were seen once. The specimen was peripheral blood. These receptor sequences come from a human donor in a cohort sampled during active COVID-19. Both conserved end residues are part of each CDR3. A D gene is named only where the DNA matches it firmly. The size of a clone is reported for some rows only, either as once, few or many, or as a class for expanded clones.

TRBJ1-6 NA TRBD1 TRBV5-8 TGTGCCAGCAGAATGGACAGGGGGTCGAACCGTAATTCACCCCTCCACTTT CASRMDRGSNRNSPLHF
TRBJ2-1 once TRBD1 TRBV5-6 TGTGCCAGCAGCTTCTTCCAGGGGGCTGGAAATGAGCAGTTCTTC CASSFFQGAGNEQFF
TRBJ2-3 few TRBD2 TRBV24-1 TGTGCCACCAGTGATCCCGGGACTAGCGGCACAGATACGCAGTATTTT CATSDPGTSGTDTQYF
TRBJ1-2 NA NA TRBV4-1 TGCGCCAGCAGCCAACGCGGGAACAGGCCCCACGATGGCTACACCTTC CASSQRGNRPHDGYTF
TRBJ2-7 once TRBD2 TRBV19 TGTGCCAGTAGTCCCCAGGGGCGGACTAGCGGGAGTTCGTACGAGCAGTACTTC CASSPQGRTSGSSYEQYF
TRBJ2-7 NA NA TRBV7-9 TGTGCCAGCAGCTTAGTGGCCGGGTACGAGCAGTACTTC CASSLVAGYEQYF
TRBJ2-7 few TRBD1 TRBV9 TGTGCCAGCAGCGTACTCCCGGGACAGGGTGCCTACGAGCAGTACTTC CASSVLPGQGAYEQYF
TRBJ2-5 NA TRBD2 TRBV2 TGTGCCAGCAGGGCGGGACTAGTGGAGACCCAGTACTTC CASRAGLVETQYF
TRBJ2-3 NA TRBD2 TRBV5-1 TGCGCCAGCAGCTTGTGGGGACTAGCAAGCACAGATACGCAGTATTTT CASSLWGLASTDTQYF
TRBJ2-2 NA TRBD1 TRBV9 TGTGCCAGCAGCGGAGGACAGGGGTTCGGGAACACCGGGGAGCTGTTTTTT CASSGGQGFGNTGELFF
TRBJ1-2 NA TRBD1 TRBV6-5 TGTGCCAGCAGGCGGGGACAGAACTATGGCTACACCTTC CASRRGQNYGYTF
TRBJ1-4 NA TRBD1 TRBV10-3 TGTGCCTCCAGTGGACAGGTTAATGAAAAACTGTTTTTT CASSGQVNEKLFF
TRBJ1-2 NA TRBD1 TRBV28 TGTGCCAGCAGTTTAGGATACAGGGGAACCTATGGCTACACCTTC CASSLGYRGTYGYTF
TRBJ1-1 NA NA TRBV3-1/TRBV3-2 TGTGCCAGCAGCCAAGATCCGGGCAGGGAGGAGACTGAAGCTTTCTTT CASSQDPGREETEAFF
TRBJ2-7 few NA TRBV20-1 TGCAGTGCTAGTCAGGAAGGGGGCTACGAGCAGTACTTC CSASQEGGYEQYF
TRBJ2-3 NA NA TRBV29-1 TGCAGCGTTGAAGGATACGTTGGGCTCTCCAGCACAGATACGCAGTATTTT CSVEGYVGLSSTDTQYF
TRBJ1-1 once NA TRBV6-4 TGTGCCAGCAGTGTGGAGGCGGGGAATACTGAAGCTTTCTTT CASSVEAGNTEAFF
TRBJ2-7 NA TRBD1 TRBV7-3 TGTGCCAGCAGCTTAACAGGGGGCGCAACGTACGAGCAGTACTTC CASSLTGGATYEQYF
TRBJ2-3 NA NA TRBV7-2 TGTGCCAGCAGCTTAGCGCGTTATACAGATACGCAGTATTTT CASSLARYTDTQYF
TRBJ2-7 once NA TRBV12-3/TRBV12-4 TGTGCCAGCAGTTCCTACTACGAGCAGTACTTC CASSSYYEQYF
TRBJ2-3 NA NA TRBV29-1 TGCAGCGTGTCCACAGGGTGGGAAAGCACAGATACGCAGTATTTT CSVSTGWESTDTQYF
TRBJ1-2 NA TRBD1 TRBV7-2 TGTGCCAGCAGCTTAACAGGGGTGGGCTACACCTTC CASSLTGVGYTF
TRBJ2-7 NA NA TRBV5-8 TGTGCCAGCAGATTCACTGCCACCTACGAGCAGTACTTC CASRFTATYEQYF
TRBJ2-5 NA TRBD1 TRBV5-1 TGCGCCAGCAGCTTGGCGGGACAGTCTGCCCAGTACTTC CASSLAGQSAQYF
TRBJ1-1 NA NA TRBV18 TGTGCCAGCTCACTAGACCACAGGAACACTGAAGCTTTCTTT CASSLDHRNTEAFF
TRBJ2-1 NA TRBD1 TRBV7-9 TGTGCCAGCAAAGACGGGACAGCCAATGAGCAGTTCTTC CASKDGTANEQFF
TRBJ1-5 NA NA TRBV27 TGTGCCAGCAGTGGAGAGACTGTACTGGGCAATCAGCCCCAGCATTTT CASSGETVLGNQPQHF
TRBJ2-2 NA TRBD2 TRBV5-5 TGTGCCAGCAGCTTGATCGGGAGGGTACCCGGGGAGCTGTTTTTT CASSLIGRVPGELFF
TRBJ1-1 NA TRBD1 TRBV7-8 TGTGCCAGCAGCGCCGACAGGGCTGTTTTGGCTGAAGCTTTCTTT CASSADRAVLAEAFF
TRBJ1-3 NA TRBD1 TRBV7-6 TGTGCCAGCAGCCAGGACAGGGGAAACACCATATATTTT CASSQDRGNTIYF
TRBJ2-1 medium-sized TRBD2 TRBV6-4 TGTGCCAGCAGTGACTCTCTAAATGCGGGAGGGTCTTACAATGAGCAGTTCTTC CASSDSLNAGGSYNEQFF
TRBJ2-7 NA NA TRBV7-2 TGTGCCAGCAGCTTACGACGCGGAAATTCCTACGAGCAGTACTTC CASSLRRGNSYEQYF
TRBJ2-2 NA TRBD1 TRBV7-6 TGTGCCAGCAGCTTAGTACCGGGGACAGGGACTTCCACCGGGGAGCTGTTTTTT CASSLVPGTGTSTGELFF
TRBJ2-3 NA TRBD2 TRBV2 TGTGCCAGCAGTGTCACTAGCGGGGGGGCAGATACGCAGTATTTT CASSVTSGGADTQYF
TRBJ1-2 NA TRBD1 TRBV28 TGTGCCAGCAGACAGGGGGAGTCGGGCTATGGCTACACCTTC CASRQGESGYGYTF
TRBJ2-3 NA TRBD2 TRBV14 TGTGCCAGCAGCCAATTAGGACTAGCAGTCACAGATACGCAGTATTTT CASSQLGLAVTDTQYF
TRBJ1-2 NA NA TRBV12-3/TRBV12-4 TGTGCCAGCAGGCGCGGTCAGGGATACGGCTACACCTTC CASRRGQGYGYTF
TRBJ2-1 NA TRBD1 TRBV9 TGTGCCAGCAGCGGCCTCCAAACTACAGGGGTGAAGCAGTTCTTC CASSGLQTTGVKQFF
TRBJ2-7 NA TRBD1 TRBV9 TGTGCCAGCAGCGTAGGAGGGACAGTAACCTACGAGCAGTACTTC CASSVGGTVTYEQYF
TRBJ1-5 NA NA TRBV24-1 TGTGCCACCAGTGATTTGCTCGTTAATCAGCCCCAGCATTTT CATSDLLVNQPQHF
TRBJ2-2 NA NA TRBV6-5 TGTGCCAGCATTAACTCCGGGGTCGGGGAGCTGTTTTTT CASINSGVGELFF
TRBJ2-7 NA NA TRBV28 TGTGCCAGCAGTTTAGTCGGGGGTACCTACGAGCAGTACTTC CASSLVGGTYEQYF
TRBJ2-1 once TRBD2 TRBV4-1 TGCGCCAGCAGCCCTCCCACTGGCGCGGGAGTCTATGAGCAGTTCTTC CASSPPTGAGVYEQFF
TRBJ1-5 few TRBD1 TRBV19 TGTGCCAGTAGTATTCAGGGGGCGGGAAGCAATCAGCCCCAGCATTTT CASSIQGAGSNQPQHF
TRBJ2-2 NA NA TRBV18 TGTGCCAGCTCAGTCTGGGAGCTGTTTTTT CASSVWELFF
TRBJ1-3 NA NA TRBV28 TGTGCCAGCAGGCCTCAACAGGGTAAAGCTGGAAACACCATATATTTT CASRPQQGKAGNTIYF
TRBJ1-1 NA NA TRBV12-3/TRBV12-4 TGTGCCAGCAGTTTGATAACAGATGAAGCTTTCTTT CASSLITDEAFF
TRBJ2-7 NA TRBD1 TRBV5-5 TGTGCCAGCAGCCGCGGACAGGGCCTCTCCTACGAGCAGTACTTC CASSRGQGLSYEQYF
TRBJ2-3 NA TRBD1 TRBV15 TGTGCCACCAGCAGAGAGGGACAGCCCACAGATACGCAGTATTTT CATSREGQPTDTQYF
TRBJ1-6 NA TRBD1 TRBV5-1 TGCGCCAGCAGCACTGGACAGGGCCGTTCACCCCTCCACTTT CASSTGQGRSPLHF
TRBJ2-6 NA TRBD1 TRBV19 TGTGCCAGTCGACCGGGACAGGGGGCGCGGGGGGCCAACGTCCTGACTTTC CASRPGQGARGANVLTF
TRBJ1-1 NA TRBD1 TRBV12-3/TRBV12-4 TGTGCCAGCGAGACAGGGCTAGGCACTGAAGCTTTCTTT CASETGLGTEAFF
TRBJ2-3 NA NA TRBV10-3 TGTGCCATCAGTTTCTCTAGCGTAGGTTCCTTGGCGGGGCGTACAGATACGCAGTATTTT CAISFSSVGSLAGRTDTQYF
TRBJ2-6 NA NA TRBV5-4 TGTGCCAGCAGCTACGGGGGAGCTGGGGCCAACGTCCTGACTTTC CASSYGGAGANVLTF
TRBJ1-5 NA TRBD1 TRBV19 TGTGCCAGTACCTCTCCCGGGACAGGGAACAATCAGCCCCAGCATTTT CASTSPGTGNNQPQHF
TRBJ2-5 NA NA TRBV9 TGTGCCAGCAGCTTATATGGGGACTCCAAAGAGACCCAGTACTTC CASSLYGDSKETQYF
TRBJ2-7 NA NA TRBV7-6 TGTGCCAGCAGCCGAACGCAGGGCTCCGAGCAGTACTTC CASSRTQGSEQYF
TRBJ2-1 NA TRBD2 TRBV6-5 TGTGCCACCCGCCGACTAGCGAACAATGAGCAGTTCTTC CATRRLANNEQFF
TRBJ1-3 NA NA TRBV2 TGTGCCAGCGGGGCAGACTCTGGAAACACCATATATTTT CASGADSGNTIYF
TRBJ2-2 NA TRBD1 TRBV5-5 TGTGCCAGCAGCCCCTCAAGGACAGGGCCCGGGGAGCTGTTTTTT CASSPSRTGPGELFF